This T cell receptor (beta chain) emerged from a study of T cells in Graves' hyperthyroidism and ophthalmopathy. Many counts were recorded for this clonotype. V gave up 4 bases and J gave up 7 bases, with 7 bases separating them. Looked up from germline, CDR1 is KGHDR and CDR2 is SFDVKD. The CDR3 length is 12 residues. Amplified TCR beta CDR3 regions came from RNA transcripts. The HTBI primer set served for first-round RT-PCR of the TCR CDR3. TCRdb processed the multiplex PCR reads anew with MiXCR; each CDR3 protein has one entry. The sample consists of about 350,000 distinct CDR3 sequences, over 15% of them appearing once.

This TCR derives from a woman between 40 and 50 years old with Graves' ophthalmopathy. Sequencing was performed on blood. The chain combines TRBV24-1 with TRBJ2-4; D not resolved. The CDR3 nucleotides are TGTGCCACCAGTGAGTCGTCGAACATTCAGTACTTC. As protein: CATSESSNIQYF.